A selection of T cell receptor beta chains follows, all from one sample in a study of control samples from healthy donors and cancer patients. Assay used: immunoSEQ multiplex PCR; TCRdb lists only in-frame clones, some missing. The profile shows approximately 170,000 clones, 90% to 95% of them singletons. The sample was blood. Receptor source: a woman aged 60-75 years in good health. CDR3s include the opening cysteine and the closing phenylalanine or tryptophan. A D gene is named only where the DNA matches it firmly. Size tells how often a clone was seen (once, few, many) or the class of an expanded clone, and some rows leave it out.

d_call: .
clone_size: .
j_call: TRBJ1-1
v_call: TRBV7-6
cdr3_aa: CASSFQRGGFSEAFF
cdr3_nt: TGTGCCAGCAGCTTCCAGCGGGGAGGGTTCTCTGAAGCTTTCTTT

d_call: TRBD1
clone_size: .
j_call: TRBJ1-1
v_call: TRBV6-2/TRBV6-3
cdr3_aa: CASSRQGAFAEAFF
cdr3_nt: TGTGCCAGCAGTCGACAGGGGGCATTTGCTGAAGCTTTCTTT

d_call: .
clone_size: .
j_call: TRBJ2-5
v_call: TRBV12-3/TRBV12-4
cdr3_aa: CASSLQIQETQYF
cdr3_nt: TGTGCCAGCAGTTTGCAGATCCAAGAGACCCAGTACTTC

d_call: .
clone_size: .
j_call: TRBJ2-3
v_call: TRBV6-2/TRBV6-3
cdr3_aa: CASSRAQTDTQYF
cdr3_nt: TGTGCCAGCAGTCGGGCCCAGACAGATACGCAGTATTTT

d_call: TRBD2
clone_size: .
j_call: TRBJ2-3
v_call: TRBV20-1
cdr3_aa: CSASLLAADTDTQYF
cdr3_nt: TGCAGTGCTAGTTTACTAGCGGCGGACACAGATACGCAGTATTTT

d_call: TRBD2
clone_size: .
j_call: TRBJ2-3
v_call: TRBV24-1
cdr3_aa: CATSDPGRGSTDTQYF
cdr3_nt: TGTGCCACCAGTGACCCTGGGCGGGGGAGCACAGATACGCAGTATTTT

d_call: .
clone_size: .
j_call: TRBJ2-6
v_call: TRBV19
cdr3_aa: CASPKGGSSFSGANVLTF
cdr3_nt: TGTGCCAGTCCTAAGGGGGGTAGTTCCTTCTCTGGGGCCAACGTCCTGACTTTC

d_call: TRBD2
clone_size: .
j_call: TRBJ2-1
v_call: TRBV5-4
cdr3_aa: CASSIGGAGNEQFF
cdr3_nt: TGTGCCAGCAGCATCGGGGGGGCCGGGAATGAGCAGTTCTTC

d_call: TRBD1
clone_size: .
j_call: TRBJ2-7
v_call: TRBV2
cdr3_aa: CANSLGTGAYEQYF
cdr3_nt: TGTGCCAACAGTCTCGGGACAGGGGCCTACGAGCAGTACTTC

d_call: TRBD1
clone_size: .
j_call: TRBJ1-5
v_call: TRBV30
cdr3_aa: CAWSAVTGNQPQHF
cdr3_nt: TGTGCCTGGAGTGCTGTGACAGGGAATCAGCCCCAGCATTTT

d_call: .
clone_size: .
j_call: TRBJ1-5
v_call: TRBV18
cdr3_aa: CASSPLRGTDQPQHF
cdr3_nt: TGTGCCAGCTCACCACTTCGGGGGACGGATCAGCCCCAGCATTTT

d_call: TRBD1
clone_size: .
j_call: TRBJ1-2
v_call: TRBV6-1
cdr3_aa: CASSELVGTGFTVGYGYTF
cdr3_nt: TGTGCCAGCAGTGAACTAGTCGGGACAGGGTTCACGGTGGGCTATGGCTACACCTTC

d_call: TRBD1
clone_size: .
j_call: TRBJ2-2
v_call: TRBV6-6
cdr3_aa: CASSYGRGWTGELFF
cdr3_nt: TGTGCCAGCAGTTACGGCAGGGGGTGGACCGGGGAGCTGTTTTTT

d_call: .
clone_size: .
j_call: TRBJ2-5
v_call: TRBV5-1
cdr3_aa: CASSLGNIGETQYF
cdr3_nt: TGCGCCAGCAGCTTAGGGAATATAGGGGAGACCCAGTACTTC

d_call: .
clone_size: once
j_call: TRBJ1-5
v_call: TRBV18
cdr3_aa: CASSLSTSTGTSNQPQHF
cdr3_nt: TGTGCCAGCTCACTATCAACCTCGACGGGCACTTCCAATCAGCCCCAGCATTTT

d_call: .
clone_size: .
j_call: TRBJ1-6
v_call: TRBV2
cdr3_aa: CASSEMVGGTYNSPLHF
cdr3_nt: TGTGCCAGCAGCGAAATGGTCGGGGGCACATATAATTCACCCCTCCACTTT

d_call: .
clone_size: .
j_call: TRBJ1-1
v_call: TRBV11-2
cdr3_aa: CASSLDYTEAFF
cdr3_nt: TGTGCCAGCAGCCTCGATTACACTGAAGCTTTCTTT

d_call: TRBD1
clone_size: .
j_call: TRBJ1-2
v_call: TRBV4-2
cdr3_aa: CASSQGDRDNYGYTF
cdr3_nt: TGTGCCAGCAGCCAAGGAGACAGGGATAACTATGGCTACACCTTC

d_call: .
clone_size: .
j_call: TRBJ1-1
v_call: TRBV9
cdr3_aa: CASSKSRNTEAFF
cdr3_nt: TGTGCCAGCAGCAAAAGTAGGAACACTGAAGCTTTCTTT

d_call: TRBD1
clone_size: .
j_call: TRBJ1-2
v_call: TRBV4-3
cdr3_aa: CASSPGQGNYGYTF
cdr3_nt: TGCGCCAGCAGCCCGGGACAGGGGAACTATGGCTACACCTTC

d_call: .
clone_size: .
j_call: TRBJ2-1
v_call: TRBV18
cdr3_aa: CASSPGASVYNEQFF
cdr3_nt: TGTGCCAGCTCACCAGGGGCTAGCGTCTACAATGAGCAGTTCTTC

d_call: TRBD1
clone_size: .
j_call: TRBJ1-4
v_call: TRBV19
cdr3_aa: CASSVGTGENEKLFF
cdr3_nt: TGTGCCAGTAGTGTCGGGACAGGGGAAAATGAAAAACTGTTTTTT

d_call: .
clone_size: .
j_call: TRBJ2-2
v_call: TRBV19
cdr3_aa: CANLPKGELFF
cdr3_nt: TGTGCCAATTTGCCGAAGGGGGAGCTGTTTTTT

d_call: TRBD1
clone_size: once
j_call: TRBJ1-5
v_call: TRBV27
cdr3_aa: CASSRSRDRYYSNQPQHF
cdr3_nt: TGTGCCAGCAGTCGCTCCCGGGACAGATATTATAGCAATCAGCCCCAGCATTTT

d_call: .
clone_size: once
j_call: TRBJ2-5
v_call: TRBV14
cdr3_aa: CASSPLRANAFQETQYF
cdr3_nt: TGTGCCAGCAGCCCACTGCGGGCGAATGCGTTCCAAGAGACCCAGTACTTC